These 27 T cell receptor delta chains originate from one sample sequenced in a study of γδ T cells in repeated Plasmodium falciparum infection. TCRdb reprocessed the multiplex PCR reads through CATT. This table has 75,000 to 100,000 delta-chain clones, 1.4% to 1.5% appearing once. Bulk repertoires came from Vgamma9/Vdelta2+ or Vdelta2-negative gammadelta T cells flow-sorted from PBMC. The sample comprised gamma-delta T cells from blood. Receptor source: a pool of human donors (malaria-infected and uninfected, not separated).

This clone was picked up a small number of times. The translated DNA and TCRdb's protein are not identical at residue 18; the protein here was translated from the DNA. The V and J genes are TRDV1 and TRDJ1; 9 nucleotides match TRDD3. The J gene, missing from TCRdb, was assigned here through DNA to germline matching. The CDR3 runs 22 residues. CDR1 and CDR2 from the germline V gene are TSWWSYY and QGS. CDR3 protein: CALGDLSEETDLGDKGTNKLIF. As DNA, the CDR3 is TGTGCTCTTGGGGACCTGTCGGAGGAGACTGACTTGGGGGATAAAGGCACCAATAAACTCATCTTT.

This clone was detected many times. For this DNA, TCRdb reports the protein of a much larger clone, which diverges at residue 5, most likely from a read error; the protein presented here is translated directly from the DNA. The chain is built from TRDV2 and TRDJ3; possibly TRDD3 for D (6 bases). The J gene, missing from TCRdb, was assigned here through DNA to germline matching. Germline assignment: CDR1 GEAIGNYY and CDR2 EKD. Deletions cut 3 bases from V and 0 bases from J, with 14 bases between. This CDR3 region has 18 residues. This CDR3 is CACDLTGLRSWDTRQMFF. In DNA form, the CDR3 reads TGTGCCTGTGACCTTACTGGGCTGCGCTCCTGGGACACCCGACAGATGTTTTTC.

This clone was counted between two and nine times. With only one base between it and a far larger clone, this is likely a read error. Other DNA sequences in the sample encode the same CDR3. As DNA, the CDR3 is TGTGCTCTTGGAGAAGGGTCTGCCTGGGGGAGAGCGTTGACAGCACAACTCTTCTTT. Protein: CALGEGSAWGRALTAQLFF. The chain combines TRDV1 with TRDJ2; 8 bases align to TRDD3. Germline CDR1 reads TSWWSYY; CDR2 reads QGS. There are 19 residues in the CDR3. The ends lost 6 bases at V and 2 bases at J; junction bases unmatched: 17.

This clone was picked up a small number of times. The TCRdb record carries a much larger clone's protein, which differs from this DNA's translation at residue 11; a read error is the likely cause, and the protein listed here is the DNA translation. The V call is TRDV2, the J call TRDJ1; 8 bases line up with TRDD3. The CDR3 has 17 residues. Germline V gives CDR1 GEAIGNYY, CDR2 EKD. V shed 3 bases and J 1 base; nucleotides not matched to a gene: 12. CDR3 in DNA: TGTGCCTGTGACCCGGTACTGGGGGGCCCTTGCACCGATAAACTCATCTTT. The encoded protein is CACDPVLGGPCTDKLIF.

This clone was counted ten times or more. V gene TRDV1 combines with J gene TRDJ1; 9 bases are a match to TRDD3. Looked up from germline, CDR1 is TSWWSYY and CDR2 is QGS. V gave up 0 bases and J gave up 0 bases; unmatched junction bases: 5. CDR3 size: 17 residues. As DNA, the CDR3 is TGTGCTCTTGGGGAACTCCGGGGGATACAGGACACCGATAAACTCATCTTT. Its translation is CALGELRGIQDTDKLIF.

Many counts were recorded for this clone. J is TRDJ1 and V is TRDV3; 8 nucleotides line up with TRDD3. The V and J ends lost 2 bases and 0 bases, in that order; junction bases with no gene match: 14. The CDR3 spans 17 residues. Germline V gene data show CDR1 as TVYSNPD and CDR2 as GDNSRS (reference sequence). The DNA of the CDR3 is TGTGCCTTTGGGGACTGGGGGTCTTCCTTCCACACCGATAAACTCATCTTT. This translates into CAFGDWGSSFHTDKLIF. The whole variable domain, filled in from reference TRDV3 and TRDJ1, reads CDKVTQSSPDQTVASGSEVVLLCTYDTVYSNPDLFWYRIRPDYSFQFVFYGDNSRSEGADFTQGRFSVKHILTQKAFHLVISPVRTEDSATYYCAFGDWGSSFHTDKLIFGKGTRVTVEP.

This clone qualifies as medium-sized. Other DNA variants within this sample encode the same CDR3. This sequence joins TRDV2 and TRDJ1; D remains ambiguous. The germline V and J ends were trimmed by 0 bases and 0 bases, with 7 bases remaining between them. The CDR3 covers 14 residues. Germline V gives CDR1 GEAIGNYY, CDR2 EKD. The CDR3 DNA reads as TGTGCCTGTGACACCTTCTGGCACACCGATAAACTCATCTTT. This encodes CACDTFWHTDKLIF.

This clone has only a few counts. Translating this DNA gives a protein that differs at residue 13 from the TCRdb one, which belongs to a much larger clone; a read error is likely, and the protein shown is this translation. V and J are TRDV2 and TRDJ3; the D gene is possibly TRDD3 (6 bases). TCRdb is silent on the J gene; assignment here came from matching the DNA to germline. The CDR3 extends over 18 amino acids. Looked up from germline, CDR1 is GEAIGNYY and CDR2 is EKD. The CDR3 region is CACDTVGIDSWDARQMFF. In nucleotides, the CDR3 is TGTGCCTGTGACACCGTGGGGATTGATTCCTGGGACGCCCGACAGATGTTTTTC.

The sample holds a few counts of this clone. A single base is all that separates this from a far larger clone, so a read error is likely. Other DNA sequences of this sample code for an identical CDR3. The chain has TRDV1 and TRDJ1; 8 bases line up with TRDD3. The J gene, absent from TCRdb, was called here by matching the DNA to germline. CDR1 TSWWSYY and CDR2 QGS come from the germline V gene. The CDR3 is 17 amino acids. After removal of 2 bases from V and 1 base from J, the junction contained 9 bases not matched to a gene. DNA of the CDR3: TGTGCTCTTGGGGAAATCTGGGGGAGCCCTCTCACCGATAAACTCATCTTT. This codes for CALGEIWGSPLTDKLIF.

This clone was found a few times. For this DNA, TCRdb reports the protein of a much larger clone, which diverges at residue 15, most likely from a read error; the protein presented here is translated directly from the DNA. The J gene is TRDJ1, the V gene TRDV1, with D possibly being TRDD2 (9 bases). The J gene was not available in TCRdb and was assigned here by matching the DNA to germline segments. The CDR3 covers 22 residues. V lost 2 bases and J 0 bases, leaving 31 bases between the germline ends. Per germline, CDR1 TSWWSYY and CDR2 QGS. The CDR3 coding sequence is TGTGCTCTTGGGGAAGTGCCCCTTCCTACGTTACTGGGGGTTCGGTACACCGATAAACTCATCTTT. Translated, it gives CALGEVPLPTLLGVRYTDKLIF.

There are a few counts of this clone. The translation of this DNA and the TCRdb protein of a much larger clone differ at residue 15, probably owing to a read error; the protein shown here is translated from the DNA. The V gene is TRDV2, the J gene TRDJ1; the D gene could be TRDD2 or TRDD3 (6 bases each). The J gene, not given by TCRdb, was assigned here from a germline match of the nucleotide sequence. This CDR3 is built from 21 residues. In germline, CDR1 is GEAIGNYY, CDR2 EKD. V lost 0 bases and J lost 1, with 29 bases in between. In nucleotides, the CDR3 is TGTGCCTGTGACACCGTTCCCTCCTACGGGGATGGGAGCCGGGGCACCGATAAACTCATCTTT. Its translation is CACDTVPSYGDGSRGTDKLIF.

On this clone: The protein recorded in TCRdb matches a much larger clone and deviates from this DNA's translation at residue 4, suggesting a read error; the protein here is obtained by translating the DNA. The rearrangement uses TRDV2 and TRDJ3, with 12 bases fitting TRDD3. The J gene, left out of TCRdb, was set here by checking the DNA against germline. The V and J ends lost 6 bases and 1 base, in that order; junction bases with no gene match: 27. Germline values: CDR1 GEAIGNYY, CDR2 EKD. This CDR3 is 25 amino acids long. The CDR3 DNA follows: TGTGCCTGTAACAGGGTTGCGTCCCCCACTGGGGGATACACGCGGGAATCCTGGGACACCCGACAGATGTTTTTC. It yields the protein CACNRVASPTGGYTRESWDTRQMFF.

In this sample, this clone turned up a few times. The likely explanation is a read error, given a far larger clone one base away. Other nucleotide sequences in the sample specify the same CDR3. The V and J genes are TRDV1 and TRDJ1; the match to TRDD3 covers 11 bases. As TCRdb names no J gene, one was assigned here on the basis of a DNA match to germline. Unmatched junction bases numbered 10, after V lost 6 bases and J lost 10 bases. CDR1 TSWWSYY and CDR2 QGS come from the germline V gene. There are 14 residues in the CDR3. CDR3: CALGGLLGDTGLIF. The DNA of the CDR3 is TGTGCTCTTGGAGGCTTGCTGGGGGATACCGGACTCATCTTT.

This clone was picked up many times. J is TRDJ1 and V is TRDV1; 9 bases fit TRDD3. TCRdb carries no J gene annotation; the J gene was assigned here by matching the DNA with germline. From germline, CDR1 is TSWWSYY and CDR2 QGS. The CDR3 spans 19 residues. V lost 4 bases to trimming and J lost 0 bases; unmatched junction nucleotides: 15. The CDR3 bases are TGTGCTCTTGGGGTGCCCTTCGGGCACTGGGGGAGACACACCGATAAACTCATCTTT. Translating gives CALGVPFGHWGRHTDKLIF.

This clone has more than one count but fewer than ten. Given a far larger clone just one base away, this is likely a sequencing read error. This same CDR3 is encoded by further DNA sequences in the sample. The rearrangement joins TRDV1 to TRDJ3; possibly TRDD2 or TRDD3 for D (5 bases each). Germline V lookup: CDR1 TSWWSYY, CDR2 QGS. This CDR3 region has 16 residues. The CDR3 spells CALNLRHTWDTRQMFF. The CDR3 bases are TGTGCTCTAAACCTACGGCACACCTGGGACACCCGACAGATGTTCTTC.

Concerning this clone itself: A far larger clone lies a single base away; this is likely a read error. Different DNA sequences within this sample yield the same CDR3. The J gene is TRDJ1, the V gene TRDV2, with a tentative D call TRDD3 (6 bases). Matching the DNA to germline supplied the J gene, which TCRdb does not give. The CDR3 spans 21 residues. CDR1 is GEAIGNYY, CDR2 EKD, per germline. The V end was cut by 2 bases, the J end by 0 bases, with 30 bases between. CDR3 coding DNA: TGTGCCTGTGACAAGGTTGGGGGTGCTACCGGGGGTCTAAGGTACACCGATAAACTCATCTTT. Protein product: CACDKVGGATGGLRYTDKLIF.

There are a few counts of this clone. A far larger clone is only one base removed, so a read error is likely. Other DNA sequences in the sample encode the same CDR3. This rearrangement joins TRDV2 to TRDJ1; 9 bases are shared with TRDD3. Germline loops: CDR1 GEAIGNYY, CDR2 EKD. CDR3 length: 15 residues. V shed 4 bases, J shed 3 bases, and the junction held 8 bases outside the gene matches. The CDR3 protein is CACDTVGDRADKLIF. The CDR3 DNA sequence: TGTGCCTGTGATACCGTGGGGGATAGGGCCGATAAACTCATCTTT.

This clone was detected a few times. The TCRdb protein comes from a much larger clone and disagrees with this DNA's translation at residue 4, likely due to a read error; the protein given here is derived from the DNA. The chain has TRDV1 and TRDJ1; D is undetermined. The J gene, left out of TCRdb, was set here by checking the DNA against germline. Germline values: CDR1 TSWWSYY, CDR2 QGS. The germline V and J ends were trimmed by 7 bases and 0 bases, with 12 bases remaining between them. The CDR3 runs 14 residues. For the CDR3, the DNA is TGTGCTCTTGAGGGTCCTGGTGACACCGATAAACTCATCTTT. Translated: CALEGPGDTDKLIF.

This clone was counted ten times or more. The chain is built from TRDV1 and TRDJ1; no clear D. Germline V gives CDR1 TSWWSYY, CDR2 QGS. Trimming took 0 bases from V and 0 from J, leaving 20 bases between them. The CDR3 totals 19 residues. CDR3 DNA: TGTGCTCTTGGGGAACTGTTCTACCCCACTGACGGGTACACCGATAAACTCATCTTT. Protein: CALGELFYPTDGYTDKLIF.

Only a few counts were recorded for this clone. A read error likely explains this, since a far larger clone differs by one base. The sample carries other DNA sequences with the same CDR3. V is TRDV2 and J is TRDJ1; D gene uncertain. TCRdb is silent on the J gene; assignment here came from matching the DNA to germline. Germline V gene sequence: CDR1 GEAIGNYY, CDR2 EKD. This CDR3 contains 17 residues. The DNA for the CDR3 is TGCGCCTGTGACCCTCACCGAGCACAAAAATACACCGATAAACTCATCTTT. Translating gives CACDPHRAQKYTDKLIF.

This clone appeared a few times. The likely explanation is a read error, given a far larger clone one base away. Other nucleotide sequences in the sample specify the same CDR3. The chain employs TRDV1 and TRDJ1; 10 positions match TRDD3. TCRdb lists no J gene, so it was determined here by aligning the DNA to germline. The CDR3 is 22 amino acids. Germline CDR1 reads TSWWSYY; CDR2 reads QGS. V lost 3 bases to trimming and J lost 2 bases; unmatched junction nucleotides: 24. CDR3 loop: CALGELLRVSDWGDTRTDKLIF. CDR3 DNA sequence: TGTGCTCTTGGGGAGCTCCTACGTGTCTCGGACTGGGGGGATACGAGGACCGATAAACTCATCTTT.

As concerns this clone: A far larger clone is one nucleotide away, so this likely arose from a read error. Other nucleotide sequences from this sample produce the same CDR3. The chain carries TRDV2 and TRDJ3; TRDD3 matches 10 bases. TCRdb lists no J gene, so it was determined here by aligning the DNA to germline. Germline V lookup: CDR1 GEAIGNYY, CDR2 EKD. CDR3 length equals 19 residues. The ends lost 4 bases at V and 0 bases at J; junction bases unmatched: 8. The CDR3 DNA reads TGTGCCTGTGATACTGGGGGATTCGGGAGCTCCTGGGACACCCGACAGATGTTTTTC. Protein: CACDTGGFGSSWDTRQMFF.

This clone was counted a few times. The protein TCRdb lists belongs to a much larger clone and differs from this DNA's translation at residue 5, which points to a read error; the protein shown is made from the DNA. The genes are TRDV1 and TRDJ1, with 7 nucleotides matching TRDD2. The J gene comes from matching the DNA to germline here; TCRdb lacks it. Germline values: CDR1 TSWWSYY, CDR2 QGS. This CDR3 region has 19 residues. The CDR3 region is CALGKLLYTFLPYTDKLIF. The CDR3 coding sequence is TGTGCTCTTGGGAAACTTTTGTATACCTTCCTGCCTTACACCGATAAACTCATCTTT.

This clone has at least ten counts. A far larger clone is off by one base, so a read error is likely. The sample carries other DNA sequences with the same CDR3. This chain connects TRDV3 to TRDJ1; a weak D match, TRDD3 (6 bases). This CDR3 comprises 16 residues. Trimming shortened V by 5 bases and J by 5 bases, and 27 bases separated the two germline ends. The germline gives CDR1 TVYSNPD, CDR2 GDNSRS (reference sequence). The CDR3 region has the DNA TGTGCCGTTTTTGGACTTCGGGGGGACACCCTTGATAAACTCATCTTT. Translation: CAVFGLRGDTLDKLIF.

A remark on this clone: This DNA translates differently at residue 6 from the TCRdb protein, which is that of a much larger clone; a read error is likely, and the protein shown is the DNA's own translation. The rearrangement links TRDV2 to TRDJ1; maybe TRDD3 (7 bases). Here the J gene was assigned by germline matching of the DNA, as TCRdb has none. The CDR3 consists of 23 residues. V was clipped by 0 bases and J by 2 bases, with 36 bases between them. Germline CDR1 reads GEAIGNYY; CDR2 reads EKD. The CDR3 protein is CACDTVDSSWKTGDVTATDKLIF. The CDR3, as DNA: TGTGCCTGTGACACCGTTGACTCTTCCTGGAAGACTGGGGATGTTACGGCGACCGATAAACTCATCTTT.

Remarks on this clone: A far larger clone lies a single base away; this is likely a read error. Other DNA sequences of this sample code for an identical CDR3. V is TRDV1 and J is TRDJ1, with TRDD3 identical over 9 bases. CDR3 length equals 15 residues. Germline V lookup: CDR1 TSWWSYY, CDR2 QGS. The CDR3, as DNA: TGTGCCCTTGGGGTCCCGGGGGATACAGCCGATAAACTCATCTTT. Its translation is CALGVPGDTADKLIF.

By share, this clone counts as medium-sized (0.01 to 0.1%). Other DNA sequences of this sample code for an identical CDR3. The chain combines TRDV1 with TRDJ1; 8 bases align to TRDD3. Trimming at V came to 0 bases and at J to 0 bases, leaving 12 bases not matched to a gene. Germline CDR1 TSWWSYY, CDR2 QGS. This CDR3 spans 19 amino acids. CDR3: CALGELVSVVLGDTDKLIF. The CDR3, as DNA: TGTGCTCTTGGGGAACTAGTATCCGTTGTACTGGGGGACACCGATAAACTCATCTTT.